The 15 T cell receptor beta chains below come from one sample, sequenced in a study of control samples from healthy donors and cancer patients. Clones were sequenced by immunoSEQ multiplex PCR, and TCRdb holds only the in-frame ones, with some missing. Among 150,000 to 200,000 clones listed, around 90% were seen once. The sequenced sample consisted of blood. These receptors came from a man aged 18 to 29 in good health.

The rearrangement uses TRBV3-1 (or the pseudogene TRBV3-2) and TRBJ1-4; D uncertain. The germline V and J ends were trimmed by 4 bases and 4 bases, with 13 bases remaining between them. In germline, CDR1 is LGHDT, CDR2 YNNKEL (reference sequence). The CDR3 has 15 amino acids. CDR3 sequence: CASSPHGSYNEKLFF. As DNA, the CDR3 is TGTGCCAGCAGCCCCCACGGGAGTTATAATGAAAAACTGTTTTTT.

The chain combines TRBV5-6 with TRBJ2-3; 7 bases are shared with TRBD2. Germline CDR1 SGHDT, CDR2 YYEEEE. With V trimmed by 2 bases and J by 0 bases, 3 bases remained unmatched. CDR3 size: 15 residues. CDR3 sequence reads: CASSFGLVSTDTQYF. Here the CDR3 DNA reads TGTGCCAGCAGCTTCGGACTAGTAAGCACAGATACGCAGTATTTT. The variable domain in full, completed from reference TRBV5-6 and TRBJ2-3, reads DAGVTQSPTHLIKTRGQQVTLRCSPKSGHDTVSWYQQALGQGPQFIFQYYEEEERQRGNFPDRFSGHQFPNYSSELNVNALLLGDSALYLCASSFGLVSTDTQYFGPGTRLTVL.

V usage is TRBV19 and J usage is TRBJ2-7; D not resolved. The V end was cut by 3 bases, the J end by 2 bases, with 14 bases between. This CDR3 has 15 amino acids. From germline, CDR1 is LNHDA and CDR2 SQIVND (reference sequence). The CDR3 bases are TGTGCCAGTAGTATTGGGTCAGGACCCCCCTACGAGCAGTACTTC. Translation gives CASSIGSGPPYEQYF.

The CDR3 nucleotides read TGCGCCAGCAGCCCGGGGTACGAGCAGTACTTC. It codes for CASSPGYEQYF. The rearrangement links TRBV5-1 to TRBJ2-7; D possibly corresponds to TRBD2 (5 bases). The CDR3 consists of 11 residues. Germline lookup yields CDR1 SGHRS and CDR2 YFSETQ. V shed 4 bases and J shed 4 bases, with 6 bases lying between them.

The rearrangement uses TRBV4-2 and TRBJ1-1; possible D gene TRBD1, 5 bases. V was cut by 3 bases and J by 1 base, with 12 bases left in between. CDR1 and CDR2 (germline): LGHNA, YNFKEQ. CDR3 length: 15 residues. CDR3 DNA: TGTGCCAGCAGCCAGAGACAGCTCCCGAACACTGAAGCTTTCTTT. The encoded protein is CASSQRQLPNTEAFF.

V is TRBV6-5 and J is TRBJ1-3; no definite D call. The CDR3 has 11 amino acids. Trimming removed 2 bases at V and 4 bases at J, with 0 bases between. Germline V gives CDR1 MNHEY, CDR2 SVGAGI. The CDR3, as DNA: TGTGCCAGCAGTTACGGAAACACCATATATTTT. It specifies CASSYGNTIYF.

A single count supports this clone. V usage is TRBV12-3 or TRBV12-4 and J usage is TRBJ2-1; the D is unclear. V lost 1 base and J lost 6, with 7 bases in between. The CDR3 covers 13 residues. As DNA, the CDR3 is TGTGCCAGCAGTTTAGTTGGCTTCAATGAGCAGTTCTTC. Amino acid sequence: CASSLVGFNEQFF.

The rearrangement links TRBV6-5 to TRBJ2-5; 10 bases are a match to TRBD2. The CDR3 is 14 amino acids. CDR1 and CDR2 (germline): MNHEY, SVGAGI. The ends lost 5 bases at V and 5 bases at J; junction bases unmatched: 5. The chain's CDR3 is CASSSGGAGETQYF. For the CDR3, the DNA is TGTGCCAGCAGTAGCGGGGGGGCCGGTGAGACCCAGTACTTC.

The chain has TRBV9 and TRBJ2-3; TRBD2 matches at 13 bases. The CDR3 is 17 amino acids. J gave up 12 bases and V 4 bases, and 17 bases lay outside the gene matches. In germline, CDR1 is SGDLS, CDR2 YYNGEE. CDR3 loop: CASSPGYGTSGGDAQYF. In DNA, the CDR3 is TGTGCCAGCAGCCCGGGGTATGGAACTAGCGGGGGGGACGCACAGTATTTT.

This rearrangement joins TRBV10-1 to TRBJ1-6, with 8 bases aligning to TRBD1. The germline V gene has CDR1 WNHNN and CDR2 SYGVQD (reference sequence). The CDR3 spans 16 residues. The V segment lost 6 bases and the J segment 0 bases; nucleotides outside the gene matches: 4. As DNA, the CDR3 is TGCGCCAGCAGCGGGGACAGGAGCTCCTATAATTCACCCCTCCACTTT. It is translated as CASSGDRSSYNSPLHF.

In its sample, this clone was seen once. The chain uses TRBV4-3 and TRBJ1-6; 11 bases are a match to TRBD1. CDR3 size: 19 residues. The junction had 9 bases not matched to a gene; V was cut back by 4 bases and J by 1 base. CDR1 is LGHNA and CDR2 is YSLEER in the germline V gene. CDR3 coding DNA: TGCGCCAGCAGCCTCTCTAAGGGACAGGGGGGGTCCTATAATTCACCCCTCCACTTT. Translation: CASSLSKGQGGSYNSPLHF.

The rearrangement uses TRBV6-5 and TRBJ2-5, with D perhaps matching TRBD1 or TRBD2 (5 bases each). Trimming shortened V by 1 base and J by 5 bases, and 17 bases separated the two germline ends. Germline values: CDR1 MNHEY, CDR2 SVGAGI. The CDR3 totals 16 residues. The CDR3 reads CASSYFTQGPRETQYF. In nucleotides, the CDR3 is TGTGCCAGCAGTTACTTTACCCAGGGACCGCGGGAGACCCAGTACTTC.

The chain has TRBV20-1 and TRBJ2-1; the D gene is possibly TRBD2 (5 bases). This CDR3 contains 11 residues. Germline CDR1 is DFQATT and CDR2 is SNEGSKA (reference sequence). Between the trimmed V and J ends, which lost 7 bases and 8 bases, there was a span of 12 bases. CDR3 DNA sequence: TGCAGTGGGGTGCGGGCCGATGAGCAGTTCTTC. As protein: CSGVRADEQFF.

This chain joins TRBV9 and TRBJ1-5; a weak D match, TRBD1 (6 bases). CDR3 length: 15 residues. Germline V CDR1 and CDR2: SGDLS, YYNGEE. V was shortened by 4 bases and J by 7 bases, with 18 bases between the two germline ends. The CDR3 nucleotides read TGTGCCAGCAGCCCAAATACAGGGATCGGACAGCCCCAGCATTTT. Amino acid sequence: CASSPNTGIGQPQHF. The entire variable domain, with the rest obtained from reference TRBV9 and TRBJ1-5, is as follows: DSGVTQTPKHLITATGQRVTLRCSPRSGDLSVYWYQQSLDQGLQFLIQYYNGEERAKGNILERFSAQQFPDLHSELNLSSLELGDSALYFCASSPNTGIGQPQHFGDGTRLSIL.

The V and J genes are TRBV6-5 and TRBJ1-2; TRBD1 agrees at 9 bases. The CDR3 sequence is 13 residues long. J gave up 6 bases and V 6 bases, and 5 bases lay outside the gene matches. Germline values: CDR1 MNHEY, CDR2 SVGAGI. The CDR3 protein is CASSTGGYNGYTF. CDR3 bases: TGTGCCAGCAGCACAGGGGGCTATAATGGCTACACCTTC.